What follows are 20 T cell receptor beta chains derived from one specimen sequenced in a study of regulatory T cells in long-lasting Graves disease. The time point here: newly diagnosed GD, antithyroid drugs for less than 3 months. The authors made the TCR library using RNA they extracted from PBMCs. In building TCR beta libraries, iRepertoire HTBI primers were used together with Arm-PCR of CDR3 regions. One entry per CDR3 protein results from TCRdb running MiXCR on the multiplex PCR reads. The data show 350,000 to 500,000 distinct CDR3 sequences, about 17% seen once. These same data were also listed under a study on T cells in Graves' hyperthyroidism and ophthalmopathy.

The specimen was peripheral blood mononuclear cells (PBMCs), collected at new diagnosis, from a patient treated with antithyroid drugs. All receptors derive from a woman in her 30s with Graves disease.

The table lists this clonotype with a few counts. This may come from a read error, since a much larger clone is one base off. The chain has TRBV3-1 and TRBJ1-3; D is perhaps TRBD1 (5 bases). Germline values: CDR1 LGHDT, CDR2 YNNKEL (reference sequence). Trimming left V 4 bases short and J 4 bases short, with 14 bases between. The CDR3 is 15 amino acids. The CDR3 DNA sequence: TGTGCCAGCAGCCGAGAGGGACGCTTGGGAAACACCATATATTTT. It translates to CASSREGRLGNTIYF.

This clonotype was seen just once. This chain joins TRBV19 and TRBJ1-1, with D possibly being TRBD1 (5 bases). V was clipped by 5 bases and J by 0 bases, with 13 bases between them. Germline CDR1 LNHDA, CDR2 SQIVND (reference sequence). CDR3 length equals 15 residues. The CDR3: CASSREGSMNTEAFF. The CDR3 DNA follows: TGTGCCAGTAGTCGGGAGGGGTCCATGAACACTGAAGCTTTCTTT. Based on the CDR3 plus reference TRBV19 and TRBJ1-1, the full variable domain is DGGITQSPKYLFRKEGQNVTLSCEQNLNHDAMYWYRQDPGQGLRLIYYSQIVNDFQKGDIAEGYSVSREKKESFPLTVTSAQKNPTAFYLCASSREGSMNTEAFFGQGTRLTVV.

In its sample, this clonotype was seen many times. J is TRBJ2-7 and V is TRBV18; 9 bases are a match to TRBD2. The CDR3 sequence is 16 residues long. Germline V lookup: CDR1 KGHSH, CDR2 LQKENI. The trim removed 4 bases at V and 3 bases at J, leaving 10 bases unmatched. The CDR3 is CASSLGTSLNNYEQYF. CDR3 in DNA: TGTGCCAGCTCACTTGGGACTAGCCTCAATAACTACGAGCAGTACTTC. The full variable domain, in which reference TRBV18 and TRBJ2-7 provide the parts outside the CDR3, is NAGVMQNPRHLVRRRGQEARLRCSPMKGHSHVYWYRQLPEEGLKFMVYLQKENIIDESGMPKERFSAEFPKEGPSILRIQQVVRGDSAAYFCASSLGTSLNNYEQYFGPGTRLTVT.

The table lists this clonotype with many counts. CDR3 DNA: TGTGCCAGCAGTTTCGGAACCCTCGACACAGATACGCAGTATTTT. This sequence encodes CASSFGTLDTDTQYF. This chain uses TRBV5-4 with TRBJ2-3; D not resolved. This CDR3 region has 15 residues. CDR1 and CDR2 (germline): SGHNT, YYREEE (reference sequence). Trimming removed 5 bases from V and 2 bases from J, with 15 bases in between.

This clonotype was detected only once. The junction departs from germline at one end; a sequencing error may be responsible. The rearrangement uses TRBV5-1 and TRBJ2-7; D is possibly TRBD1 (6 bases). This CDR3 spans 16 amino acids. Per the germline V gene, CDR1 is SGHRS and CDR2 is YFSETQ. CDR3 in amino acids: CASSADSIQGSYERYF. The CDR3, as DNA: TGCGCCAGCAGCGCCGACTCAATACAGGGTTCCTACGAGCGGTACTTC.

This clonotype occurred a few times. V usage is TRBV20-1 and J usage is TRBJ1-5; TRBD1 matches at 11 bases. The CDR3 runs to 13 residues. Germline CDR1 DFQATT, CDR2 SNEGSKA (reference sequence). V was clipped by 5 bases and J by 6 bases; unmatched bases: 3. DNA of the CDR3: TGCAGTGCTTGGGACAGGGGGGTTCAGCCCCAGCATTTT. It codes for CSAWDRGVQPQHF.

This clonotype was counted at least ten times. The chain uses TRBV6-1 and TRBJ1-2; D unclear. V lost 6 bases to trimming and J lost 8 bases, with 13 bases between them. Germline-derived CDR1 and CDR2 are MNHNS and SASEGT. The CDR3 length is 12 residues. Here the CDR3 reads CASSDGPDGYTF. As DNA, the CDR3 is TGTGCCAGCAGCGATGGACCGGACGGCTACACCTTC.

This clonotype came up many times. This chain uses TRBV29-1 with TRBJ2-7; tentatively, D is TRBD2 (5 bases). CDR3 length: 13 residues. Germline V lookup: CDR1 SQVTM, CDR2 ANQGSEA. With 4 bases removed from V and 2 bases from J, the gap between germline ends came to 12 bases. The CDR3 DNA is TGCAGCGTTGGGAGGTCAGAGACCTACGAGCAGTACTTC. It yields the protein CSVGRSETYEQYF.

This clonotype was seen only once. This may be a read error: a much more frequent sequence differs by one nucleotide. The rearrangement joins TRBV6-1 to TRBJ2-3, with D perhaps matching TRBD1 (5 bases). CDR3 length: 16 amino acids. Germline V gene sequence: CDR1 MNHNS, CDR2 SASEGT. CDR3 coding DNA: TGTACCAGCAGAACCCCCTCCTTCAGGGGCACAGATACGCAGTATTTT. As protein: CTSRTPSFRGTDTQYF.

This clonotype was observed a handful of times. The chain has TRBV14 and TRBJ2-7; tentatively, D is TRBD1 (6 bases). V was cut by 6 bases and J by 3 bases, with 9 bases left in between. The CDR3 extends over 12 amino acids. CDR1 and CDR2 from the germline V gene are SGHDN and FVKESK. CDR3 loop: CASSQGFYEQYF. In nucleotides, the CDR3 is TGTGCCAGCAGTCAGGGGTTCTACGAGCAGTACTTC.

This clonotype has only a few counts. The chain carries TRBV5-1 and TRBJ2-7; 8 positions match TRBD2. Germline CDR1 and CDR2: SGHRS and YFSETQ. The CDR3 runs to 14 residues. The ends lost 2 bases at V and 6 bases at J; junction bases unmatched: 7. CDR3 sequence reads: CASSLAGARREQYF. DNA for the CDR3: TGCGCCAGCAGCTTAGCGGGAGCGCGGCGCGAGCAGTACTTC.

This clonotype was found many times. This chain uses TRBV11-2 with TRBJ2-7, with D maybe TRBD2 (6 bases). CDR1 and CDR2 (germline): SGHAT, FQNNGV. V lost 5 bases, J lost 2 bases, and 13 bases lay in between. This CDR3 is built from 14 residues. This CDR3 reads CASSLGGPTYEQYF. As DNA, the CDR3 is TGTGCCAGCAGCCTCGGGGGACCCACCTACGAGCAGTACTTC.

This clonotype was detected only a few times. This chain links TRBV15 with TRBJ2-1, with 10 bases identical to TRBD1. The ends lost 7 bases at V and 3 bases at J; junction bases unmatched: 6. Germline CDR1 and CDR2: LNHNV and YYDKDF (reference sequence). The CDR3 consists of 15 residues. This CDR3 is CATKIGQGDYNEQFF. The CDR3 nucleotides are TGTGCCACCAAGATAGGACAGGGGGACTACAATGAGCAGTTCTTC.

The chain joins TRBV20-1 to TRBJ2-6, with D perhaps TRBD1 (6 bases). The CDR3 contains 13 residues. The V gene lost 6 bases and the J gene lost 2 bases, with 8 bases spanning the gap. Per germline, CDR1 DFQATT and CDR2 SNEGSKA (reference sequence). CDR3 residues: CSATGTGANVLTF. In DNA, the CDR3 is TGCAGTGCGACAGGAACTGGGGCCAACGTCCTGACTTTC.

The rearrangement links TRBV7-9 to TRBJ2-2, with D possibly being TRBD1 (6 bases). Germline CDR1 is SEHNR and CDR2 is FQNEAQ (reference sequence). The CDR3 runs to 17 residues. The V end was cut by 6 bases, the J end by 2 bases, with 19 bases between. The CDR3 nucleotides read TGTGCCAGCAGTTCATTAAGTCAGGGGCCAAACACCGGGGAGCTGTTTTTT. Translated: CASSSLSQGPNTGELFF.

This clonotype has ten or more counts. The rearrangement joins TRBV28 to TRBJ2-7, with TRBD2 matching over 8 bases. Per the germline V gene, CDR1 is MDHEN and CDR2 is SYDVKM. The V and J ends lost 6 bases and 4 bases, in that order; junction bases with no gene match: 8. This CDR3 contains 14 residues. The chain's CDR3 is CASRDGGALYEQYF. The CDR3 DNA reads TGTGCCAGCAGGGACGGGGGGGCGCTTTACGAGCAGTACTTC.

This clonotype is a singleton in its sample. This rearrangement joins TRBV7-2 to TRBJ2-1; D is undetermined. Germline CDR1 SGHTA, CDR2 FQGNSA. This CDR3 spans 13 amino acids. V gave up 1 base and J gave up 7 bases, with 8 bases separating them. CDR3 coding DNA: TGTGCCAGCAGCTTAGTTTTACCGAATGAGCAGTTCTTC. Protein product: CASSLVLPNEQFF.

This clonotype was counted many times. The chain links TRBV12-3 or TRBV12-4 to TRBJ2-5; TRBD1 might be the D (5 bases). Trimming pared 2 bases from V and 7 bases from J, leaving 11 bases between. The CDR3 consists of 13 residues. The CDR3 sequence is CASSLTGPGTQYF. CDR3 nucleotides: TGTGCCAGCAGTTTAACAGGACCAGGGACCCAGTACTTC.

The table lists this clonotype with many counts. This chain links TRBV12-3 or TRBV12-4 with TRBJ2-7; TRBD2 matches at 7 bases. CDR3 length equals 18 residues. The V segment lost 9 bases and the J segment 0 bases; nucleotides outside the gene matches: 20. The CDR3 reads CARRTTGGPRKFSYEQYF. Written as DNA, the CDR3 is TGTGCCAGGAGAACTACGGGAGGCCCTCGCAAATTCTCCTACGAGCAGTACTTC.

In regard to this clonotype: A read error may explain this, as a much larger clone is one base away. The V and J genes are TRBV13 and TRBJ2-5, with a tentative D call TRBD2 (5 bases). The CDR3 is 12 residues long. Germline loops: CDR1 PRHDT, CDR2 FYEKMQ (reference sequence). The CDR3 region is CASSDSWETRYF. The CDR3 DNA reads TGTGCCAGCAGCGATAGTTGGGAGACCCGGTACTTC.